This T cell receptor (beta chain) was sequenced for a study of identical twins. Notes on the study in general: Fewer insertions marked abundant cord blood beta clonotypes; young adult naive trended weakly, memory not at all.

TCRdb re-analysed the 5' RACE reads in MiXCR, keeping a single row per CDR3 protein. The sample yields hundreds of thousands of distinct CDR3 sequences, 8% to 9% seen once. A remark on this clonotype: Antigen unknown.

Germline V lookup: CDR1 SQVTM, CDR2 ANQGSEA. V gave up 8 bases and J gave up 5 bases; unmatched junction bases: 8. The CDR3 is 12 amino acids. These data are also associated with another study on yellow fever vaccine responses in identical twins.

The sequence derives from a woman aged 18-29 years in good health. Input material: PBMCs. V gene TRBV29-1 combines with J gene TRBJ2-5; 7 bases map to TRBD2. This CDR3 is CSFSGGAETQYF. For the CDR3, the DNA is TGCAGCTTCTCGGGGGGAGCGGAGACCCAGTACTTC.